The 23 T cell receptor beta chains in this list originate from one sample, sequenced in a study. One entry per CDR3 protein results from TCRdb running MiXCR on the 5' RACE reads. The sample has about 34,000 distinct CDR3 sequences, approximately 25% seen once; the top ten hold 3.7%. The material sequenced was naive CD4+ T cells sorted from a lymph node. Described subset: naive CD4+ T cells, CD4+CD45RA+CD25-. Receptor source: a female donor with breast cancer.

In this sample, this clonotype turned up once. V is TRBV27 and J is TRBJ2-2; D gene uncertain. CDR3 length: 17 residues. The V and J ends lost 8 bases and 5 bases respectively, with 24 bases between them. Germline CDR1 and CDR2: MNHEY and SMNVEV (reference sequence). The CDR3 DNA reads TGTGCCAGCCGTCTCCGTCAAGATGGCGGACCGACCGGGGAGCTGTTTTTT. This encodes CASRLRQDGGPTGELFF.

This clonotype showed up many times. V is TRBV6-1 and J is TRBJ1-2; no reliable D call. Germline V CDR1 and CDR2: MNHNS, SASEGT. This CDR3 contains 14 residues. Trimming pared 7 bases from V and 4 bases from J, leaving 16 bases between. The CDR3 protein is CASTPRTEFYGYTF. Here the CDR3 DNA reads TGTGCCAGCACCCCTCGGACCGAATTCTATGGCTACACCTTC.

This clonotype has just a few counts. The chain recombines TRBV2 with TRBJ2-2; a possible D gene is TRBD1 (6 bases). The V end was cut by 5 bases, the J end by 7 bases, with 17 bases between. Looked up from germline, CDR1 is SNHLY and CDR2 is FYNNEI. The CDR3 sequence is 15 residues long. The CDR3 DNA reads TGTGCCAGCAGTCCTGAGCCTGGGGGCATCGGGGAGCTGTTTTTT. The encoded protein is CASSPEPGGIGELFF.

This rearrangement joins TRBV7-6 to TRBJ1-5; weak D call: TRBD1 (6 bases). The CDR3 length is 15 residues. V lost 1 base to trimming and J lost 3 bases, with 10 bases between them. Germline V lookup: CDR1 SGHVS, CDR2 FNYEAQ. CDR3 in amino acids: CASSLDGGANQPQHF. CDR3 nucleotides: TGTGCCAGCAGCTTAGATGGGGGCGCCAATCAGCCCCAGCATTTT.

As to this clonotype: This may come from a read error, since a much larger clone is one base off. The chain has TRBV5-8 and TRBJ2-1; D may match TRBD1 or TRBD2 (5 bases each). Germline V gives CDR1 SGHTS, CDR2 YDEGEE. The CDR3 contains 15 residues. For the CDR3, the DNA is TGTGCCAGCAGCCCAAATCAGCCAGGGAGCAATGAGCAGTCCTTC. Encoded protein: CASSPNQPGSNEQSF. The full variable domain, rest sourced from reference TRBV5-8 and TRBJ2-1, is EAGVTQSPTHLIKTRGQQATLRCSPISGHTSVYWYQQALGLGLQFLLWYDEGEERNRGNFPPRFSGRQFPNYSSELNVNALELEDSALYLCASSPNQPGSNEQSFGPGTRLTVL.

J is TRBJ2-6 and V is TRBV20-1, with D possibly TRBD1 on 5 matching bases. The CDR3 has 16 amino acids. Germline V lookup: CDR1 DFQATT, CDR2 SNEGSKA (reference sequence). The germline V and J ends were trimmed by 4 bases and 2 bases, with 15 bases remaining between them. CDR3 sequence: CSATSRGNAGANVLTF. The CDR3 DNA follows: TGCAGTGCTACTTCAAGGGGAAACGCTGGGGCCAACGTCCTGACTTTC.

This clonotype is labeled medium-sized. The chain is built from TRBV4-1 and TRBJ1-2; the D gene is possibly TRBD1 (5 bases). V was clipped by 6 bases and J by 4 bases, with 15 bases between them. The CDR3 is made up of 14 amino acids. Germline V CDR1 and CDR2: MGHRA, YSYEKL. The CDR3 reads CASSQPDSAYGYTF. In DNA form, the CDR3 reads TGCGCCAGCAGTCAACCCGACAGCGCCTATGGCTACACCTTC.

A word on this clonotype: A much larger clone is a single base away; this may be a read error. The V gene is TRBV28, the J gene TRBJ2-5; D is unresolved. CDR3 length equals 14 residues. CDR1 MDHEN and CDR2 SYDVKM come from the germline V gene. The CDR3 bases are TGTGCCGGCAGTTCTTTCAAGGATATAAAGACCCAGTACTTC. Translation gives CAGSSFKDIKTQYF.

This clonotype was seen more than once but under ten times. The rearrangement uses TRBV12-3 or TRBV12-4 and TRBJ1-4; D is possibly TRBD1 (5 bases). The CDR3 is 16 amino acids. Trimming took off 3 bases at V and 5 bases at J, with 16 bases between the two ends. CDR3 region: CASSFGRGRYNEKLFF. The CDR3 DNA is TGTGCCAGCAGTTTTGGCCGGGGACGGTACAATGAAAAACTGTTTTTT.

V is TRBV6-1 and J is TRBJ2-7, with D hard to call. The V gene lost 2 bases and the J gene lost 5 bases, with 10 bases spanning the gap. The length of the CDR3 is 13 residues. Germline CDR1 is MNHNS and CDR2 is SASEGT. CDR3 protein: CASSELGYHEQYF. The DNA for the CDR3 is TGTGCCAGCAGTGAATTGGGTTACCACGAGCAGTACTTC.

The chain combines TRBV24-1 with TRBJ2-1, with D uncertain. CDR1 and CDR2 (germline): KGHDR, SFDVKD. This CDR3 comprises 12 residues. Trimming cost V 0 bases and J 10 bases, with 6 bases left between them. This chain's CDR3 is CATSDLQLEQFF. The CDR3 coding sequence is TGTGCCACCAGTGATTTGCAATTGGAGCAGTTCTTC.

Turning to this clonotype: This sequence may be a read error, since a much larger clone differs from it by one base. This chain links TRBV6-5 with TRBJ1-1, with a tentative D call TRBD1 (6 bases). This CDR3 has 15 amino acids. Germline CDR1 and CDR2: MNHEY and SVGAGI. In nucleotides, the CDR3 is TGTACCAGCAGATATAGGGACATCGAGAACACTGAAGCTTTCTTT. Amino acid sequence: CTSRYRDIENTEAFF.

V and J are TRBV9 and TRBJ1-2; D unresolved. Germline CDR1 reads SGDLS; CDR2 reads YYNGEE. V shed 0 bases and J shed 5 bases, with 17 bases lying between them. The length of the CDR3 is 16 residues. CDR3 DNA sequence: TGTGCCAGCAGCGTAGGTTTGGACTCTGACGGGTATGGCTACACCTTC. It codes for CASSVGLDSDGYGYTF.

The J gene is TRBJ2-7, the V gene TRBV4-2; perhaps TRBD1 as D (5 bases). Between the trimmed V and J ends, which lost 0 bases and 5 bases, there was a span of 14 bases. Germline V gives CDR1 LGHNA, CDR2 YNFKEQ. This CDR3 is built from 15 residues. CDR3: CASSQERSGPDEQYF. CDR3 nucleotide sequence: TGTGCCAGCAGCCAAGAGAGGTCAGGGCCTGACGAGCAGTACTTC.

The rearrangement uses TRBV20-1 and TRBJ2-1; a possible D gene is TRBD2 (6 bases). V was shortened by 3 bases and J by 10 bases, with 19 bases between the two germline ends. CDR3 size: 14 residues. Looked up from germline, CDR1 is DFQATT and CDR2 is SNEGSKA (reference sequence). CDR3 protein: CSASGGKAGSEQFF. The CDR3 DNA reads TGCAGTGCTAGTGGGGGGAAGGCAGGGAGCGAGCAGTTCTTC.

By frequency in the sample, this clonotype is medium-sized. V is TRBV6-5 and J is TRBJ2-7, with D possibly matching TRBD2 (5 bases). The germline V and J ends were trimmed by 4 bases and 2 bases, with 9 bases remaining between them. The V gene's germline CDR1 is MNHEY and CDR2 SVGAGI. The CDR3 runs 13 residues. CDR3 region: CASSSGIPYEQYF. CDR3 sequence (DNA): TGTGCCAGCAGTTCGGGGATACCCTACGAGCAGTACTTC.

This clonotype was counted at least ten times. The chain carries TRBV6-2 or TRBV6-3 and TRBJ1-2, with a weak D call TRBD1 (5 bases). This CDR3 is built from 12 residues. Germline assignment: CDR1 MNHEY and CDR2 SVGEGT. Deletions cut 5 bases from V and 5 bases from J, with 9 bases between. The DNA for the CDR3 is TGTGCCAGCAGTCCGGGACCGTATGGCTACACCTTC. Translated: CASSPGPYGYTF.

This chain connects TRBV15 to TRBJ2-2, with 8 bases aligning to TRBD2. V lost 4 bases and J lost 1; bases outside the gene matches: 2. Germline-derived CDR1 and CDR2 are LNHNV and YYDKDF (reference sequence). The CDR3 is made up of 15 amino acids. CDR3: CATSTSGLNTGELFF. CDR3 DNA: TGTGCCACCAGCACTAGCGGGCTGAACACCGGGGAGCTGTTTTTT.

This clonotype was detected ten times or more. The rearrangement links TRBV7-3 to TRBJ2-3; 14 positions match TRBD2. Trimming took 4 bases from V and 5 from J; bases not matched to a gene: 8. The CDR3 extends over 17 amino acids. Germline CDR1 SGHTA, CDR2 FQGTGA. For the CDR3, the DNA is TGTGCCAGCAGCTCCCAGGGACTAGCGGGAGTAAAAGATACGCAGTATTTT. The encoded protein is CASSSQGLAGVKDTQYF.

This clonotype was seen repeatedly, ten times or more. The chain is built from TRBV12-3 or TRBV12-4 and TRBJ1-1; D remains ambiguous. CDR3 length: 14 residues. With 0 bases removed from V and 7 bases from J, the gap between germline ends came to 12 bases. CDR3 region: CASSLALGSLEAFF. Written as DNA, the CDR3 is TGTGCCAGCAGTTTAGCGCTGGGCAGCCTTGAAGCTTTCTTT.

The chain has TRBV12-3 or TRBV12-4 and TRBJ2-7; 11 bases are shared with TRBD2. The CDR3 has 13 residues. V shed 6 bases, J shed 5 bases, and the junction held 3 bases outside the gene matches. CDR3 residues: CASRLSGRDEQYF. In DNA form, the CDR3 reads TGTGCCAGCAGGCTTAGCGGGAGGGACGAGCAGTACTTC.

This clonotype was counted a few times. V usage is TRBV4-1 and J usage is TRBJ2-5; D is unresolved. Looked up from germline, CDR1 is MGHRA and CDR2 is YSYEKL. V lost 2 bases, J lost 6 bases, and 25 bases lay in between. CDR3 length: 18 amino acids. CDR3 in DNA: TGCGCCAGCAGCCAACGATCAGGTGCAGAGACGGTGAGAAAGACCCAGTACTTC. This gives the protein CASSQRSGAETVRKTQYF.

This chain uses TRBV5-4 with TRBJ1-5; 8 nucleotides line up with TRBD1. The V segment lost 4 bases and the J segment 5 bases; nucleotides outside the gene matches: 5. Germline CDR1 is SGHNT and CDR2 is YYREEE (reference sequence). CDR3 length: 14 amino acids. CDR3 in DNA: TGTGCCAGCAGCCGGACAGGGTTTTATCAGCCCCAGCATTTT. Translation gives CASSRTGFYQPQHF.